This entry concerns a single TCR beta chain. The Seattle patients joined while their infection was active and were tracked longitudinally afterward. This record belongs to a study of blood T cell repertoires in COVID-19. Original processing methods: Estimates of nucleated cell counts were drawn from the amplification of reference gene primers. Sequenced by immunoSEQ multiplex PCR; TCRdb stores in-frame clones only, minus some. V and J calls and clone size come straight from that table; D and trimming were deduced from the DNA. The data contain over 200,000 clones, 85% to 90% of them seen just once; the ten biggest clones take up roughly 2.5%. The CDR3 spans 14 residues. CDR1 is SEHNR and CDR2 is FQNEAQ in the germline V gene (reference sequence). V lost 1 base, J lost 9 bases, and 13 bases lay in between.

Sequenced input: peripheral blood. The TCR sequence derives from a young man with COVID-19, enrolled during active disease. The chain joins TRBV7-9 to TRBJ2-1, with a weak D call TRBD1 (5 bases). CDR3 sequence: CASSLDSRASEQFF. DNA of the CDR3: TGTGCCAGCAGCTTAGATTCCAGGGCCAGTGAGCAGTTCTTC.